This TCR beta chain was captured by sequencing in a study of blood T cell repertoires in COVID-19. Overall study: The analysed material was cDNA or gDNA that came from T cells, B-cell-depleted T cells, or PBMCs.

Profiled with immunoSEQ multiplex PCR; TCRdb holds only in-frame clones, not every one. The table shows over 150,000 clones, with 84% occurring only once. Sequenced sample: peripheral blood. This sequence was found in a human donor in a cohort sampled during active COVID-19.

CDR3 in amino acids: CASKGLTEAFF. In nucleotides, the CDR3 is TGTGCCAGCAAGGGGCTTACGGAAGCTTTCTTT. This chain connects TRBV28 to TRBJ1-1; TRBD1 might be the D (5 bases). The CDR3 contains 11 residues. Trimming shortened V by 7 bases and J by 8 bases, and 11 bases separated the two germline ends. Germline V lookup: CDR1 MDHEN, CDR2 SYDVKM.